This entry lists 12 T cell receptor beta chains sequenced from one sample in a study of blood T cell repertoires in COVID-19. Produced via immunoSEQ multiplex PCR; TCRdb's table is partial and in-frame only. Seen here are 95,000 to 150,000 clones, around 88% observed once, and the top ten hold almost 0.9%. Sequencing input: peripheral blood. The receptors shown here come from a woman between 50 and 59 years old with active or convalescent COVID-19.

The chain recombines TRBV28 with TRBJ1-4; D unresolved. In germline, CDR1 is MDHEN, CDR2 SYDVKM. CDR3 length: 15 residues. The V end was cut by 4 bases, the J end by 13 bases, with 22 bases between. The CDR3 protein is CASSSSGGPQMGLFF. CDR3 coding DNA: TGTGCCAGCAGTTCATCCGGCGGTCCTCAAATGGGACTGTTTTTT.

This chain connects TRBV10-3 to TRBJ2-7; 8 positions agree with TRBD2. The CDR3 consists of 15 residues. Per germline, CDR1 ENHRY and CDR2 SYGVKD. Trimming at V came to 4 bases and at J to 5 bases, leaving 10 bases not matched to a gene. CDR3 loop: CAISVSGTSPHEQYF. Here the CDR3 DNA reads TGTGCCATCAGTGTAAGCGGGACTAGTCCCCACGAGCAGTACTTC.

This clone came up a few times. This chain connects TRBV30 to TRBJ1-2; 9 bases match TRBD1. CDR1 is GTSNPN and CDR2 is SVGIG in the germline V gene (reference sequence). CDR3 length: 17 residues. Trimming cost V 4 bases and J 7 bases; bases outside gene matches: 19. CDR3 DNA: TGTGCCTGGACCAAGGGACAGGGAGGGTATGGTTGGGGTGGCTACACCTTC. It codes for CAWTKGQGGYGWGGYTF.

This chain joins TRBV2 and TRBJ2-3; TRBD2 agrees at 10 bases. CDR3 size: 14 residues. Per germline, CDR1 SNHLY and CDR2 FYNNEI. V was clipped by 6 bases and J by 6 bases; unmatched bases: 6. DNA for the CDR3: TGTGCCAGCAGGAGGACTAGCGGCATGGATACGCAGTATTTT. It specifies CASRRTSGMDTQYF.

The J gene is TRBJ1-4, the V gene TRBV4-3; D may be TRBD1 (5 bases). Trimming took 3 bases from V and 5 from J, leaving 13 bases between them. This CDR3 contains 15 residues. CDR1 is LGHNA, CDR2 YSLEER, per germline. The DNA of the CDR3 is TGCGCCAGCAGCCAGAGCCAGGGAGGGAATGAAAAACTGTTTTTT. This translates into CASSQSQGGNEKLFF.

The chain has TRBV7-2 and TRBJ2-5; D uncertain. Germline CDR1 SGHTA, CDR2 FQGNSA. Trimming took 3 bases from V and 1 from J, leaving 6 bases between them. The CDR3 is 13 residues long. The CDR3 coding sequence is TGTGCCAGCAGCTTCAACGGCCAAGAGACCCAGTACTTC. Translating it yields CASSFNGQETQYF.

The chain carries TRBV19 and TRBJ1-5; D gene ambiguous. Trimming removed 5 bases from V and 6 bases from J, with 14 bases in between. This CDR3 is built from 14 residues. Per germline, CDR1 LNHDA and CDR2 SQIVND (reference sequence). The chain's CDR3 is CASSLSGKGQPQHF. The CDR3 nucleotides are TGTGCCAGTAGTCTATCGGGGAAGGGTCAGCCCCAGCATTTT.

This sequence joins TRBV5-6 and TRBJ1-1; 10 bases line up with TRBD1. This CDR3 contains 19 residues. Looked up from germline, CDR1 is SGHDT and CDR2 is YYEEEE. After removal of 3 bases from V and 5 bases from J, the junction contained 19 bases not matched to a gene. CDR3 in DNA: TGTGCCAGCAGCTACGAGACAGGGGGCTTGAGCGATTTACGGACTGAAGCTTTCTTT. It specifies CASSYETGGLSDLRTEAFF.

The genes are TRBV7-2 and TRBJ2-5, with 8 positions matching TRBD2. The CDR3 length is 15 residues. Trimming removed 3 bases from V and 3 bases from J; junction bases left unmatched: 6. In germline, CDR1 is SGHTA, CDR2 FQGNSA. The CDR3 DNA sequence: TGTGCCAGCAGCTTCTTAGCGGGGCCCGAAGAGACCCAGTACTTC. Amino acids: CASSFLAGPEETQYF.

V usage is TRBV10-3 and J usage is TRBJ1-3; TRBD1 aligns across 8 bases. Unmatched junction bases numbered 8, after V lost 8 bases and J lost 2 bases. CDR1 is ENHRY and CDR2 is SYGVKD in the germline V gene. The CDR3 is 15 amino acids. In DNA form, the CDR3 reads TGTGCCATCTCTCAGGGGGCGCGGGCTGGAAACACCATATATTTT. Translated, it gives CAISQGARAGNTIYF.

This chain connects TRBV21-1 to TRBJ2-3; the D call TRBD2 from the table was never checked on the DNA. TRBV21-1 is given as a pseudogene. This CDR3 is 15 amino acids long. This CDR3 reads CASSKKRDYTDTQYF. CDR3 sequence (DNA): TGTGCCAGCAGCAAAAAGCGGGACTACACAGATACGCAGTATTTT.

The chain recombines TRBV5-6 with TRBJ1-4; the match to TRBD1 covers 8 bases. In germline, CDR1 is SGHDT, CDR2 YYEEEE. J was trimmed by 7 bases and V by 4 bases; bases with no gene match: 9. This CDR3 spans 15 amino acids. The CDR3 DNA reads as TGTGCCAGCAGCCCGGACAGGGAGGCAAGTGAAAAACTGTTTTTT. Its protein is CASSPDREASEKLFF.